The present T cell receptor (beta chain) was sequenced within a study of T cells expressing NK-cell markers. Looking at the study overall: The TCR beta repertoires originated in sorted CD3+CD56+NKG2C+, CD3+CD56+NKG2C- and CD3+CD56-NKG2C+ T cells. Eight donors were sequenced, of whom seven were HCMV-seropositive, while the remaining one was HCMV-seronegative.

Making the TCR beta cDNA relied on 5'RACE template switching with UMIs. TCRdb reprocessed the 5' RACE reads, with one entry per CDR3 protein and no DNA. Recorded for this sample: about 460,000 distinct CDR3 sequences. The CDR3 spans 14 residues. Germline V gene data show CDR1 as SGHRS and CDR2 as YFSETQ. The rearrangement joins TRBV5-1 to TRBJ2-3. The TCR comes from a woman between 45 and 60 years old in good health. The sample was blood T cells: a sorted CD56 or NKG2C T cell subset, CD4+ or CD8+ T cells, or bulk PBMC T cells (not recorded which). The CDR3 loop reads CASSLGISPLSQYF.